This paragraph reports one T cell receptor beta chain. Ages ranged from roughly 18 to 95 years, with residence in about two dozen US areas. Categorization into cohorts depended on clinical history that participants reported. The data were taken from a study of blood T cell repertoires in COVID-19. Study in general: Researchers got acute and convalescent COVID-19 samples from the United States, Italy and Spain. Sources were T cells, B-cell-depleted T cells, or PBMCs; the material itself was cDNA or gDNA.

V gave up 3 bases and J gave up 4 bases; unmatched junction bases: 3. This CDR3 has 14 residues. CDR1 is SGHAT, CDR2 FQNNGV, per germline. The data were produced by immunoSEQ multiplex PCR, yet TCRdb's version contains in-frame clones alone and is incomplete. The sample has 250,000 to 350,000 clones, around 90% seen once. Input material: PBMCs or T cells enriched from blood (not recorded which). This TCR was sampled from a woman aged 18-29 years with acute COVID-19. This chain links TRBV11-2 with TRBJ2-7, with 10 bases lining up with TRBD1. In nucleotides, the CDR3 is TGTGCCAGCAGCTTGACAGGGGGCGCGTACGAGCAGTACTTC. Translating gives CASSLTGGAYEQYF. Complete variable domain (other parts from reference TRBV11-2 and TRBJ2-7): EAGVAQSPRYKIIEKRQSVAFWCNPISGHATLYWYQQILGQGPKLLIQFQNNGVVDDSQLPKDRFSAERLKGVDSTLKIQPAKLEDSAVYLCASSLTGGAYEQYFGPGTRLTVT.